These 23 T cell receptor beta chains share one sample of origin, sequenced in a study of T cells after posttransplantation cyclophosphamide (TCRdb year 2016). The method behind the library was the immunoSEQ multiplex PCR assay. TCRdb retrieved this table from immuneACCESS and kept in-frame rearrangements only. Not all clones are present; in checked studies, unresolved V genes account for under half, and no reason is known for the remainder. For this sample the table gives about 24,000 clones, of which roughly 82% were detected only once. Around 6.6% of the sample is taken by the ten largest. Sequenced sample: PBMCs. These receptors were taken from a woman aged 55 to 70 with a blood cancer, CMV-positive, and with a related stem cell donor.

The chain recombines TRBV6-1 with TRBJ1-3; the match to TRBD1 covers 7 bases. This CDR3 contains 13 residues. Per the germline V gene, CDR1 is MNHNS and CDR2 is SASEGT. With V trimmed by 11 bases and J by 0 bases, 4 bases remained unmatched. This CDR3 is CASRTGSGNTIYF. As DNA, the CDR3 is TGTGCCTCCCGGACAGGCTCTGGAAACACCATATATTTT.

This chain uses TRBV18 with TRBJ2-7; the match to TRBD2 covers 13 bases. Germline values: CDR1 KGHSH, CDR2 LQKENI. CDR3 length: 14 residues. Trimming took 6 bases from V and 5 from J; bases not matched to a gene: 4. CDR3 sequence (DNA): TGTGCCAGCTCGTACGGACTAGCGGGAGACGAGCAGTACTTC. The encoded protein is CASSYGLAGDEQYF.

The chain's CDR3 is CASSEDGRARDTQYF. CDR3 nucleotides: TGTGCCAGCAGTGAAGATGGGAGGGCCAGAGATACGCAGTATTTT. The chain joins TRBV6-1 to TRBJ2-3; 7 bases match TRBD2. V lost 1 base, J lost 5 bases, and 6 bases stayed unmatched. Germline V gives CDR1 MNHNS, CDR2 SASEGT. CDR3 size: 15 residues.

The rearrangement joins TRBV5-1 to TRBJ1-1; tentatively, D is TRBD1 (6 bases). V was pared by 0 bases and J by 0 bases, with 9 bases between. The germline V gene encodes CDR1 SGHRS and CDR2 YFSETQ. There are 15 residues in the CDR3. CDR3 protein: CASSLAGGLNTEAFF. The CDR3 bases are TGCGCCAGCAGCTTGGCTGGGGGCCTGAACACTGAAGCTTTCTTT.

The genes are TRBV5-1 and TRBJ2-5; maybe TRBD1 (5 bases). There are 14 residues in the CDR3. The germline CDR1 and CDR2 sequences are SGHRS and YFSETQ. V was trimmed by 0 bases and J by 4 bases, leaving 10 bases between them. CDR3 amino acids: CASSLVPQGETQYF. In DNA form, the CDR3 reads TGCGCCAGCAGCTTGGTCCCCCAGGGAGAGACCCAGTACTTC.

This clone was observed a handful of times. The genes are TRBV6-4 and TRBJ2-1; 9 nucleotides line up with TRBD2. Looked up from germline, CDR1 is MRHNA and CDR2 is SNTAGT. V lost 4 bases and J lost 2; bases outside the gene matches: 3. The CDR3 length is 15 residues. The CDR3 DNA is TGTGCCAGCAGTGTTAGCGGGAGCCCCTACAATGAGCAGTTCTTC. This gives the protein CASSVSGSPYNEQFF.

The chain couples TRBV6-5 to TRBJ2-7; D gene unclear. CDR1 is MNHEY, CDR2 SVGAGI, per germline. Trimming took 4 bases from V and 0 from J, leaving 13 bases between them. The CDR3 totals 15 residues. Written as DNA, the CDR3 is TGTGCCAGCAGTTCCCCCGCGGTAAGCTCCTACGAGCAGTACTTC. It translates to CASSSPAVSSYEQYF.

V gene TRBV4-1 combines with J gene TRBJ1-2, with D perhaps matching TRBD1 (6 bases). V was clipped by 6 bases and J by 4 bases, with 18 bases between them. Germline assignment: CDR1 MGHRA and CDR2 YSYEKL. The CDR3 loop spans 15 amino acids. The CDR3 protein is CASSPSGEGVYGYTF. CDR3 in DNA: TGCGCCAGCAGTCCAAGCGGTGAGGGGGTCTATGGCTACACCTTC.

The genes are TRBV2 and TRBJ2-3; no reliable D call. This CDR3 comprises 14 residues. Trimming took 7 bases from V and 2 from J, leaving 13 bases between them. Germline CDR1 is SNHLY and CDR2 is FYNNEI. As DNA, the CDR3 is TGTGCCAGCAATTCCCCCCCCGTCACAGATACGCAGTATTTT. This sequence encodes CASNSPPVTDTQYF.

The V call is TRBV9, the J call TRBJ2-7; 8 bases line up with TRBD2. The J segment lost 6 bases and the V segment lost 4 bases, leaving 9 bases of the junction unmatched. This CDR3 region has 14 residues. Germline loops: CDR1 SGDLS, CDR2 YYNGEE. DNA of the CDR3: TGTGCCAGCAGCCGTACTACGGGAGGGGGCGAGCAGTACTTC. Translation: CASSRTTGGGEQYF.

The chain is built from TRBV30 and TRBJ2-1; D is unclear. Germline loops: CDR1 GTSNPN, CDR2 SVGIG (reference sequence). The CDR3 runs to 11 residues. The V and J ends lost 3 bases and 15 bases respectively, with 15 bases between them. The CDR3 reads CAWSYRNSPFF. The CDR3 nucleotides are TGTGCCTGGAGCTACAGAAACTCCCCGTTCTTC.

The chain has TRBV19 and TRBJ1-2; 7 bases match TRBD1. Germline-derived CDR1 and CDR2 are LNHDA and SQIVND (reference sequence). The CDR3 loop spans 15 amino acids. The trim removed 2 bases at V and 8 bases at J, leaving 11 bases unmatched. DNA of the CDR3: TGTGCCAGTAGTATACGGGACAGCCTTGGAGGGGGCTACACCTTC. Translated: CASSIRDSLGGGYTF. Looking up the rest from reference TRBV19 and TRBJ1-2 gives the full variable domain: DGGITQSPKYLFRKEGQNVTLSCEQNLNHDAMYWYRQDPGQGLRLIYYSQIVNDFQKGDIAEGYSVSREKKESFPLTVTSAQKNPTAFYLCASSIRDSLGGGYTFGSGTRLTVV.

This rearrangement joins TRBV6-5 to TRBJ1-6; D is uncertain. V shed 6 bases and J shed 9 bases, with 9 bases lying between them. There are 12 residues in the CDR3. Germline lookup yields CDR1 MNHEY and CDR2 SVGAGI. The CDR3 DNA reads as TGTGCCAGCAGCCAGGTCCGTTCACCCCTCCACTTT. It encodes CASSQVRSPLHF.

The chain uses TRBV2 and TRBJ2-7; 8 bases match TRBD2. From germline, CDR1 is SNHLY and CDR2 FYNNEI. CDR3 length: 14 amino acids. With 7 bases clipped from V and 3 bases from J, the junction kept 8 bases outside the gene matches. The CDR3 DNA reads TGTGCCAGCAAGGCAAGCGGGGGTTACTACGAGCAGTACTTC. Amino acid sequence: CASKASGGYYEQYF.

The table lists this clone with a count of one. This chain's CDR3 is CASSLQGPTYEQYF. In nucleotides, the CDR3 is TGTGCCAGCAGTTTACAGGGCCCGACCTACGAGCAGTACTTC. The rearrangement joins TRBV27 to TRBJ2-7; weak D call: TRBD1 (5 bases). V was pared by 2 bases and J by 2 bases, with 10 bases between. Germline V lookup: CDR1 MNHEY, CDR2 SMNVEV (reference sequence). This CDR3 contains 14 residues.

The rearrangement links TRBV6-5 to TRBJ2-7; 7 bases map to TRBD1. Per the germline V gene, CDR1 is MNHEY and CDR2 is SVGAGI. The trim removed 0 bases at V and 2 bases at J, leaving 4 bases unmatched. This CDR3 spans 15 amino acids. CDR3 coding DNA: TGTGCCAGCAGTTACTCGACAGGGAGAGCCTACGAGCAGTACTTC. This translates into CASSYSTGRAYEQYF.

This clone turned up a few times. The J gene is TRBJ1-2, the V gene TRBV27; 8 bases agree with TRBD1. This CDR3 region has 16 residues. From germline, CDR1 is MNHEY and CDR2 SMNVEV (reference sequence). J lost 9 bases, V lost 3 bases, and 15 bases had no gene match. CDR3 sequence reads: CASSLKPAGQVVSYTF. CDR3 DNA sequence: TGTGCCAGCAGTTTGAAACCCGCGGGACAGGTTGTAAGCTACACCTTC.

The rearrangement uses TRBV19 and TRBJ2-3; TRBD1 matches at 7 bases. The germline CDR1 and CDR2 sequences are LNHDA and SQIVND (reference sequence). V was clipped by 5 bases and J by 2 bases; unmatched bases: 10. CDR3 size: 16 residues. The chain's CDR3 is CASSYFRDSSTDTQYF. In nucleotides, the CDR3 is TGTGCCAGTAGTTACTTCCGGGACAGCTCCACAGATACGCAGTATTTT.

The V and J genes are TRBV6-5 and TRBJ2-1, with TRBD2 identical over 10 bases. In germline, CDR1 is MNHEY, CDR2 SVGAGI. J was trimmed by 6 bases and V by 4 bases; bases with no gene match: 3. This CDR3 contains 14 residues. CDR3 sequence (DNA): TGTGCCAGCAGTTCCGGGACTAGCGTCAATGAGCAGTTCTTC. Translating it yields CASSSGTSVNEQFF.

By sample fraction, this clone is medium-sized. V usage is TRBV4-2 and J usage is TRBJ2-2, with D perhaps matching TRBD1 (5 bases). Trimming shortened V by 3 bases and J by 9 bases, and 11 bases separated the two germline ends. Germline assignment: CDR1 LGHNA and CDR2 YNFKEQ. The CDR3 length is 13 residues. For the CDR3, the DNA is TGTGCCAGCAGCCAGCCGACAGACAGGGAGCTGTTTTTT. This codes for CASSQPTDRELFF.

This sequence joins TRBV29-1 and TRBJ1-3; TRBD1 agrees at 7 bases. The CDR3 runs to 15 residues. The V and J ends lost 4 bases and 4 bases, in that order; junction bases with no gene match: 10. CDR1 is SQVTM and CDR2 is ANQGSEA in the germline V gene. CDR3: CSVAPGTASGNTIYF. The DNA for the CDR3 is TGCAGCGTTGCACCCGGGACAGCGTCAGGAAACACCATATATTTT.

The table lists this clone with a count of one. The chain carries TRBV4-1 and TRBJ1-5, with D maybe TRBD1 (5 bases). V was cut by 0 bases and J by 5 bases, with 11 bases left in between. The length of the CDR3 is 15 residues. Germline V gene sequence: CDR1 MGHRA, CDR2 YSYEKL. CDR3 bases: TGCGCCAGCAGCCAAGAGGGTAGGGGCGATCAGCCCCAGCATTTT. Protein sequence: CASSQEGRGDQPQHF.

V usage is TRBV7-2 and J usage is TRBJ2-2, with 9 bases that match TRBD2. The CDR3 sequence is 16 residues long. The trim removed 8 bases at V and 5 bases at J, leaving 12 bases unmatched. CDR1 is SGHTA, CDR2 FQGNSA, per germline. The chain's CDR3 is CASFSRGRAWTGELFF. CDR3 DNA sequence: TGTGCCAGCTTCTCGCGCGGGAGGGCCTGGACCGGGGAGCTGTTTTTT. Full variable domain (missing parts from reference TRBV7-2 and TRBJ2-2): GAGVSQSPSNKVTEKGKDVELRCDPISGHTALYWYRQSLGQGLEFLIYFQGNSAPDKSGLPSDRFSAERTGGSVSTLTIQRTQQEDSAVYLCASFSRGRAWTGELFFGEGSRLTVL.